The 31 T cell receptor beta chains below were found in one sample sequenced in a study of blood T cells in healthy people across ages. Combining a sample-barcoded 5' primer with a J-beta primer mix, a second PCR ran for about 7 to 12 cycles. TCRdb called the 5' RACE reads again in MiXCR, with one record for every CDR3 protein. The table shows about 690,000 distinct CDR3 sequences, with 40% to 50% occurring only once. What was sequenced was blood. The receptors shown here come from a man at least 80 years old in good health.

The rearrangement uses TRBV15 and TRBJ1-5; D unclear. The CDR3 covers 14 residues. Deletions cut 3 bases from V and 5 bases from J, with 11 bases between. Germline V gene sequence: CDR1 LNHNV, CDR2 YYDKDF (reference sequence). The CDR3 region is CATSRTRRDQPQHF. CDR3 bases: TGTGCCACCAGCAGGACCAGGCGGGATCAGCCCCAGCATTTT.

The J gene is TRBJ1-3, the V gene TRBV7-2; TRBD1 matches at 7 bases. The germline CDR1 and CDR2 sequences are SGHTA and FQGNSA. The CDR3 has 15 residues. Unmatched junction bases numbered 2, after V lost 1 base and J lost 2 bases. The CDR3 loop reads CASSLDQGAGNTIYF. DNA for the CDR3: TGTGCCAGCAGCTTAGACCAGGGGGCTGGAAACACCATATATTTT.

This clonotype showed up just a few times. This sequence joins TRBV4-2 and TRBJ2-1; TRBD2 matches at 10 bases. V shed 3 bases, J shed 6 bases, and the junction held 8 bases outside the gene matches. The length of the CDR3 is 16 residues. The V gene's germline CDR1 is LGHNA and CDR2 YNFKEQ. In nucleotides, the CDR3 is TGTGCCAGCAGCCAGGAGCGGGGGGGCCCCATCAATGAGCAGTTCTTC. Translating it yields CASSQERGGPINEQFF.

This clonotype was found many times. CDR3 region: CASSFGTYSYNEQFF. As DNA, the CDR3 is TGTGCCAGCAGCTTCGGGACTTACTCCTACAATGAGCAGTTCTTC. The chain has TRBV7-9 and TRBJ2-1; possible D gene TRBD2, 6 bases. Deletions cut 3 bases from V and 0 bases from J, with 9 bases between. The V gene's germline CDR1 is SEHNR and CDR2 FQNEAQ (reference sequence). The CDR3 covers 15 residues.

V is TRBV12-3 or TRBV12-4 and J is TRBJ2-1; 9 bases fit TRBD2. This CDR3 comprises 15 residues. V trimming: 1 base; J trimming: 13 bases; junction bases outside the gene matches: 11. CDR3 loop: CASSLGTSVVETQFF. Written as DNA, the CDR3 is TGTGCCAGCAGTTTAGGGACTAGCGTCGTAGAGACCCAGTTCTTC.

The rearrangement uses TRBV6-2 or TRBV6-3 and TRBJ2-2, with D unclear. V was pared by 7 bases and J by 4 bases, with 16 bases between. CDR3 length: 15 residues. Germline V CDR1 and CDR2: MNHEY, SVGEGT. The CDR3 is CASIDVTPSTGELFF. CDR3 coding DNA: TGTGCCAGCATAGATGTCACTCCTTCCACCGGGGAGCTGTTTTTT.

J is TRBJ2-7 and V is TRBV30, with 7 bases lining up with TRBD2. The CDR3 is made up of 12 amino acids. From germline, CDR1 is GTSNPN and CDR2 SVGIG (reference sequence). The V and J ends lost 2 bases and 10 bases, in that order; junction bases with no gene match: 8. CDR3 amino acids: CAWSFQRGTQYF. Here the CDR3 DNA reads TGTGCCTGGAGTTTCCAGCGGGGTACCCAGTACTTC.

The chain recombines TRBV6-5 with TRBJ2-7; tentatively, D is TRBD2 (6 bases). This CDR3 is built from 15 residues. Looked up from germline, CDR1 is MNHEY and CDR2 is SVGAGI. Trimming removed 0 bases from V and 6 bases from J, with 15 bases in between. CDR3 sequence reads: CASSYSGGYTIEQYF. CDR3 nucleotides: TGTGCCAGCAGTTACTCGGGGGGATATACAATCGAGCAGTACTTC.

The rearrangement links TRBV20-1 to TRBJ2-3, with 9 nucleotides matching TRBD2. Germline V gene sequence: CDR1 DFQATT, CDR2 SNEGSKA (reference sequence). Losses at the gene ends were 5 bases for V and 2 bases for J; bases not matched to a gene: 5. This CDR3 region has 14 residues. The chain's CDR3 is CSAATSGNTDTQYF. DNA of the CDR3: TGCAGTGCTGCGACTAGCGGAAACACAGATACGCAGTATTTT.

This CDR3 is CSASAAGARGETQYF. DNA of the CDR3: TGCAGTGCTAGTGCCGCGGGGGCTCGGGGGGAGACCCAGTACTTC. The rearrangement uses TRBV20-1 and TRBJ2-7, with D possibly TRBD2 on 7 matching bases. The J call may be incorrect, as the DNA end agrees better with TRBJ2-5. This CDR3 region has 15 residues. Per the germline V gene, CDR1 is DFQATT and CDR2 is SNEGSKA (reference sequence).

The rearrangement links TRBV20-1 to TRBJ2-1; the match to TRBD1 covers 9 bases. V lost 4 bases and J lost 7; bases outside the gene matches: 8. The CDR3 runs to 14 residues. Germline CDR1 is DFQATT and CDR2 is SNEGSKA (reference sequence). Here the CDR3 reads CSATPGQGKNEQFF. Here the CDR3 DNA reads TGCAGTGCTACTCCGGGACAGGGAAAGAATGAGCAGTTCTTC.

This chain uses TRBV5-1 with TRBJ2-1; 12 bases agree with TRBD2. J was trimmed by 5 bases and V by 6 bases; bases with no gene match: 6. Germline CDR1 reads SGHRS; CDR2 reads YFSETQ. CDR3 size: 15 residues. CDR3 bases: TGCGCCAGCACCCGACTAGCGGGGGCAAACAATGAGCAGTTCTTC. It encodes CASTRLAGANNEQFF.

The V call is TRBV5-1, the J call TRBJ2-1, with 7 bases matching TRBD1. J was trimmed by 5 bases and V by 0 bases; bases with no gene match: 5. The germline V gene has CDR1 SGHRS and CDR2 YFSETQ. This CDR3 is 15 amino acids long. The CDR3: CASSLVQGSDNEQFF. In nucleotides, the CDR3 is TGCGCCAGCAGCTTGGTACAGGGGAGCGACAATGAGCAGTTCTTC.

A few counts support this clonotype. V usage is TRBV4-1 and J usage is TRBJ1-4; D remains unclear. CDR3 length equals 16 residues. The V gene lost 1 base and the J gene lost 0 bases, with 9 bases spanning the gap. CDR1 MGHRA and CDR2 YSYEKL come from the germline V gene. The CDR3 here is CASSQGTAPTNEKLFF. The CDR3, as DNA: TGCGCCAGCAGCCAAGGGACCGCTCCAACTAATGAAAAACTGTTTTTT.

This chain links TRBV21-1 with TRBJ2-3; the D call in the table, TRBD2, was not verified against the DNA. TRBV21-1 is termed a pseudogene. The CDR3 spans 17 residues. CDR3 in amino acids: CASSKRRRLAGADTQYF. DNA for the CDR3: TGTGCCAGCAGCAAAAGGAGGCGACTAGCGGGAGCAGATACGCAGTATTTT.

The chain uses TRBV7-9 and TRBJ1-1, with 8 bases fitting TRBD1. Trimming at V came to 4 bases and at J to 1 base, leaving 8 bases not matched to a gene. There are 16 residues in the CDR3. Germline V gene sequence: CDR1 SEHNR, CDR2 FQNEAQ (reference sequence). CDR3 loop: CASSSDPGQGNTEAFF. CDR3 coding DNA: TGTGCCAGCAGCTCTGACCCTGGACAGGGGAACACTGAAGCTTTCTTT.

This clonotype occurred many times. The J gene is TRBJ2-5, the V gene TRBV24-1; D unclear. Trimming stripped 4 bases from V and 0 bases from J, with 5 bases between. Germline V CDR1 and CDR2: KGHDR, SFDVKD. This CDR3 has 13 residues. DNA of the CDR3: TGTGCCACCAGTGACCATTACCAAGAGACCCAGTACTTC. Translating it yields CATSDHYQETQYF.

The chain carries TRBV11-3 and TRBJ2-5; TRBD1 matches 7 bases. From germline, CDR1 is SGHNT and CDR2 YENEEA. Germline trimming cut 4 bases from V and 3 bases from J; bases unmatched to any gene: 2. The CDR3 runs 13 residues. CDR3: CASSSGTEETQYF. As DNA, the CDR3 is TGTGCCAGCAGCTCCGGGACAGAAGAGACCCAGTACTTC.

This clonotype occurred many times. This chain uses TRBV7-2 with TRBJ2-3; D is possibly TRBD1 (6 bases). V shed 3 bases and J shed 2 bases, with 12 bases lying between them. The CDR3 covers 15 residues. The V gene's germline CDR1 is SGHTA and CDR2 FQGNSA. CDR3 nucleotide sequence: TGTGCCAGCAGCTTCCAGGGGCTGATCACAGATACGCAGTATTTT. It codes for CASSFQGLITDTQYF. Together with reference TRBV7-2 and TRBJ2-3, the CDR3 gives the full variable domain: GAGVSQSPSNKVTEKGKDVELRCDPISGHTALYWYRQSLGQGLEFLIYFQGNSAPDKSGLPSDRFSAERTGGSVSTLTIQRTQQEDSAVYLCASSFQGLITDTQYFGPGTRLTVL.

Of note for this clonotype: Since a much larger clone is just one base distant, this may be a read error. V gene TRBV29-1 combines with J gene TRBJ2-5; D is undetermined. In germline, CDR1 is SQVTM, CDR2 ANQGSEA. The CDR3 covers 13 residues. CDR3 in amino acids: CSGEDRALETQYF. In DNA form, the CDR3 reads TGCAGCGGTGAAGATCGGGCCTTGGAGACCCAGTACTTC. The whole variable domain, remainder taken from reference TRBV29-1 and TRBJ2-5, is SAVISQKPSRDICQRGTSLTIQCQVDSQVTMMFWYRQQPGQSLTLIATANQGSEATYESGFVIDKFPISRPNLTFSTLTVSNMSPEDSSIYLCSGEDRALETQYFGPGTRLLVL.

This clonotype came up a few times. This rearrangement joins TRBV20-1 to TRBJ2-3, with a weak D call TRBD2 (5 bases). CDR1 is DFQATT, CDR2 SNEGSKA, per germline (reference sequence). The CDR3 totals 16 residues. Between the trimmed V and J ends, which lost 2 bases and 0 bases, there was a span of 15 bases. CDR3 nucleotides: TGCAGTGCTAGAAGTGTTACCAGCGGTAGCACAGATACGCAGTATTTT. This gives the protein CSARSVTSGSTDTQYF.

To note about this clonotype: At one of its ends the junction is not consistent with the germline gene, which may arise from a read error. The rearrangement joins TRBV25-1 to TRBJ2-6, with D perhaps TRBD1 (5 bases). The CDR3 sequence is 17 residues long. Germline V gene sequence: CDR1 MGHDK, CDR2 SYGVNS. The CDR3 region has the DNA TGTGCCAGCAGTGAAACTACGGGTACCTCTGGGGCCAACGCCCTGACTTTC. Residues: CASSETTGTSGANALTF.

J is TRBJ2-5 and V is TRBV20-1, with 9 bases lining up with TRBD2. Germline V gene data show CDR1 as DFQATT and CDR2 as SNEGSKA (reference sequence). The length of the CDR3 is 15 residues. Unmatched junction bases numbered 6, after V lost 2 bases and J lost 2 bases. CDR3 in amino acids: CSARSAGGRQETQYF. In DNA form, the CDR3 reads TGCAGTGCTAGATCTGCGGGGGGGCGTCAAGAGACCCAGTACTTC.

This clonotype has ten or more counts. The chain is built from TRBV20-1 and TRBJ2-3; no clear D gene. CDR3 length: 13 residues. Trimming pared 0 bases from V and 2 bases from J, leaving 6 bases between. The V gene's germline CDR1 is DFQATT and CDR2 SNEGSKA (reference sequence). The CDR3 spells CSAREPVTDTQYF. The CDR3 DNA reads TGCAGTGCTAGAGAGCCTGTCACAGATACGCAGTATTTT.

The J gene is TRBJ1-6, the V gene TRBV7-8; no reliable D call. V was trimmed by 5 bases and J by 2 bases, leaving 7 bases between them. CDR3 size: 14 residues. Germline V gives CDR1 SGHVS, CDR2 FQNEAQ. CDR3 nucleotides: TGTGCCAGCAGCGTCGGGACCTATAATTCACCCCTCCACTTT. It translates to CASSVGTYNSPLHF.

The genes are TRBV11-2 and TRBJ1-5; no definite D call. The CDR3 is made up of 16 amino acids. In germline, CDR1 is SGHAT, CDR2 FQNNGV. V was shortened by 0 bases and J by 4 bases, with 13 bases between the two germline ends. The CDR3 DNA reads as TGTGCCAGCAGCTTAGATGGCAGAAGTACGAATCAGCCCCAGCATTTT. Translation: CASSLDGRSTNQPQHF. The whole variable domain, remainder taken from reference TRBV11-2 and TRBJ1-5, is EAGVAQSPRYKIIEKRQSVAFWCNPISGHATLYWYQQILGQGPKLLIQFQNNGVVDDSQLPKDRFSAERLKGVDSTLKIQPAKLEDSAVYLCASSLDGRSTNQPQHFGDGTRLSIL.

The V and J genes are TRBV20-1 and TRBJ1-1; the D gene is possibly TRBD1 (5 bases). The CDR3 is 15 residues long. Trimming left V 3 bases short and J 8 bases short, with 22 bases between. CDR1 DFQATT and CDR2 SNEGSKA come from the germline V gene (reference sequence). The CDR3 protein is CSASPYDRGEREAFF. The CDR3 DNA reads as TGCAGTGCTAGCCCCTACGACAGAGGGGAACGGGAAGCTTTCTTT.

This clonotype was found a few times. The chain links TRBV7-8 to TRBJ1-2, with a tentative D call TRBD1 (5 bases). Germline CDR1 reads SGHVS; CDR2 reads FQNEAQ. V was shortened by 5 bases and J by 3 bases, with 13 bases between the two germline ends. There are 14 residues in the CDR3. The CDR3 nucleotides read TGTGCCAGCAGCACACAACAGGATGACTATGGCTACACCTTC. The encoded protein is CASSTQQDDYGYTF.

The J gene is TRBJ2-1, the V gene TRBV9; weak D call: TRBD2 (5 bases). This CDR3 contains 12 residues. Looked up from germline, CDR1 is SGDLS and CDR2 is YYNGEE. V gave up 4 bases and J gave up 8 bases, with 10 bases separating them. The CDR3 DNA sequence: TGTGCCAGCAGCAAGAGAGGGCATGAGCAGTTCTTC. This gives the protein CASSKRGHEQFF.

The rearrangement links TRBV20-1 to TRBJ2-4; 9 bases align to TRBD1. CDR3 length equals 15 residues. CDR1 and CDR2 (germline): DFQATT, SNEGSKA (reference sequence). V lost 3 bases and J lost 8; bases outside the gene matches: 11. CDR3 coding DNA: TGCAGTGCTAGGGACGGACAGGGGAGAATTGACATTCAGTACTTC. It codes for CSARDGQGRIDIQYF.

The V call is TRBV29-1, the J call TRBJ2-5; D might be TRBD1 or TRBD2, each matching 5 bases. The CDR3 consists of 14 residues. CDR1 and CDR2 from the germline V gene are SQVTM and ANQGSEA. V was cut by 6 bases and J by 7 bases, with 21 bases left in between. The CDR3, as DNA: TGCAGCGTCGGGGCTCGAGCCCTTGGAGGGACCCAGTACTTC. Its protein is CSVGARALGGTQYF.